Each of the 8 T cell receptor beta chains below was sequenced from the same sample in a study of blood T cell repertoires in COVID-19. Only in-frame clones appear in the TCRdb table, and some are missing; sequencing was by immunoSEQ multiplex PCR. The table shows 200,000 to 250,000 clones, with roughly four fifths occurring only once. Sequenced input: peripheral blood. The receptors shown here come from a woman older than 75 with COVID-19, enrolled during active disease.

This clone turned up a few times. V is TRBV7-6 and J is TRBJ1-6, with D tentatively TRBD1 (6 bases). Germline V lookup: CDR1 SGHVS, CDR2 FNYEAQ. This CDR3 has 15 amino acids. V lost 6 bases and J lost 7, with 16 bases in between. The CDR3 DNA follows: TGTGCCAGCAGGCCTCGGACAGACCTGAATTCACCCCTCCACTTT. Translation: CASRPRTDLNSPLHF.

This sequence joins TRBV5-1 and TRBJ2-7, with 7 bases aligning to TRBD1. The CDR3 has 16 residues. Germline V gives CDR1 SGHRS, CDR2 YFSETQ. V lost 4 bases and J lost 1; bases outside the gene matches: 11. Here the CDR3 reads CASSAAGTDASYEQYF. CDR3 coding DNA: TGCGCCAGCAGCGCCGCCGGGACAGATGCTTCCTACGAGCAGTACTTC.

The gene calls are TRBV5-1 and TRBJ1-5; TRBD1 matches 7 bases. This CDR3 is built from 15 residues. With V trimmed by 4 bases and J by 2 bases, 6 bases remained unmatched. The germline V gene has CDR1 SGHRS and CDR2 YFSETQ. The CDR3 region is CASSPEGAGNQPQHF. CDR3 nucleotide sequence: TGCGCCAGCAGCCCTGAGGGGGCTGGCAATCAGCCCCAGCATTTT. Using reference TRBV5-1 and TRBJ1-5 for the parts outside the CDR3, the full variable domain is KAGVTQTPRYLIKTRGQQVTLSCSPISGHRSVSWYQQTPGQGLQFLFEYFSETQRNKGNFPGRFSGRQFSNSRSEMNVSTLELGDSALYLCASSPEGAGNQPQHFGDGTRLSIL.

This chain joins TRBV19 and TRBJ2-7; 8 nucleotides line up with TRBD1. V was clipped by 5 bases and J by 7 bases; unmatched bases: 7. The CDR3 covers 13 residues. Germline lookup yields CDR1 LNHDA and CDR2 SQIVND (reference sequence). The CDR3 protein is CASSHQGALEQYF. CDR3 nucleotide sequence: TGTGCCAGTAGTCATCAGGGGGCGCTTGAGCAGTACTTC.

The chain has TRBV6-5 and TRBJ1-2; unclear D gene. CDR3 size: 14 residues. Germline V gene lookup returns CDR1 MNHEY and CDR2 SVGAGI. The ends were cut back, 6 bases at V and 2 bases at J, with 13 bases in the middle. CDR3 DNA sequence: TGTGCCAGCAGCCCCTCTAGAGGGAACTATGGCTACACCTTC. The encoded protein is CASSPSRGNYGYTF.

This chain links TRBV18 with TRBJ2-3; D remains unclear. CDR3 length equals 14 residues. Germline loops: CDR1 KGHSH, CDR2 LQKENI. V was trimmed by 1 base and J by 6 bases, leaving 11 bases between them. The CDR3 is CASSPLPQSDTQYF. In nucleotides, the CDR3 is TGTGCCAGCTCACCACTACCACAATCTGATACGCAGTATTTT.

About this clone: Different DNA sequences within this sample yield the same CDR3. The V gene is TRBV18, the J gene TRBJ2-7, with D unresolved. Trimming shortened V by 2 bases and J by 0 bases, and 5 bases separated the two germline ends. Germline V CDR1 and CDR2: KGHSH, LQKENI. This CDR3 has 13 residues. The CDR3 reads CASSPGSSYEQYF. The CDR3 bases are TGTGCCAGCTCACCAGGCAGCTCCTACGAGCAGTACTTC. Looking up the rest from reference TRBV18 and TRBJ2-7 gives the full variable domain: NAGVMQNPRHLVRRRGQEARLRCSPMKGHSHVYWYRQLPEEGLKFMVYLQKENIIDESGMPKERFSAEFPKEGPSILRIQQVVRGDSAAYFCASSPGSSYEQYFGPGTRLTVT.

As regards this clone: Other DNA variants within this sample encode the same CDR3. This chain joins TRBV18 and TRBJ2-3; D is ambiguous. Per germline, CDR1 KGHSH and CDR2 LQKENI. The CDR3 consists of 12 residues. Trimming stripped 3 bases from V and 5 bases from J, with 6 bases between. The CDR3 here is CASSPRGDTQYF. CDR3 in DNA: TGTGCCAGCTCACCCCGAGGAGATACGCAGTATTTT.